The 9 T cell receptor beta chains below come from one sample, sequenced in a study of CD8 T cells in Susac syndrome. RNA was extracted with the RNeasy kit, and a quantity of roughly 0.5 to 1 ug was reverse transcribed using random hexamers. MiXCR was run by TCRdb on the immunoSEQ multiplex PCR reads, yielding one entry per CDR3 protein. Altogether just over 150,000 distinct CDR3 sequences are present, 85% to 95% being singletons, with the ten largest covering 0.16%. What was sequenced was CD4+ T cells from PBMCs. Source of these receptors: a human donor with Susac syndrome.

The rearrangement uses TRBV29-1 and TRBJ1-1; 9 bases fit TRBD1. This CDR3 has 15 amino acids. CDR1 and CDR2 from the germline V gene are SQVTM and ANQGSEA. V shed 3 bases, J shed 1 base, and the junction held 6 bases outside the gene matches. The CDR3 reads CSVEGTGKGNTEAFF. The DNA of the CDR3 is TGCAGCGTTGAGGGGACAGGGAAGGGGAACACTGAAGCTTTCTTT.

The genes are TRBV4-1 and TRBJ2-3; D may match TRBD1 or TRBD2 (6 bases each). The germline CDR1 and CDR2 sequences are MGHRA and YSYEKL. The CDR3 loop spans 14 amino acids. V lost 5 bases and J lost 0, with 9 bases in between. The CDR3 DNA reads TGCGCCAGCAGCAGGGGGGATAGCACAGATACGCAGTATTTT. This sequence encodes CASSRGDSTDTQYF.

The count of this clonotype is one. The rearrangement links TRBV9 to TRBJ2-3; the D is unclear. The V end lost 4 bases, the J end lost 5 bases, and 14 bases lay between the germline ends. The CDR3 extends over 14 amino acids. Germline CDR1 reads SGDLS; CDR2 reads YYNGEE. The chain's CDR3 is CASSPRQFQDTQYF. As DNA, the CDR3 is TGTGCCAGCAGCCCCCGCCAGTTCCAAGATACGCAGTATTTT.

The chain joins TRBV20-1 to TRBJ2-5; 11 nucleotides line up with TRBD2. Germline trimming cut 6 bases from V and 5 bases from J; bases unmatched to any gene: 8. The CDR3 extends over 14 amino acids. Germline values: CDR1 DFQATT, CDR2 SNEGSKA (reference sequence). CDR3 DNA: TGCAGTGCGCTTCCACTAGCGGGGGTGGAGACCCAGTACTTC. Protein: CSALPLAGVETQYF.

This sequence joins TRBV20-1 and TRBJ1-5; TRBD1 aligns across 7 bases. The CDR3 is 13 amino acids. Germline CDR1 and CDR2: DFQATT and SNEGSKA (reference sequence). The V segment lost 6 bases and the J segment 6 bases; nucleotides outside the gene matches: 8. CDR3 sequence: CSARTGEGQPQHF. The DNA for the CDR3 is TGCAGTGCCAGGACAGGCGAGGGTCAGCCCCAGCATTTT.

The chain has TRBV29-1 and TRBJ2-5; D may be TRBD1 or TRBD2 (7 bases each). Per germline, CDR1 SQVTM and CDR2 ANQGSEA. CDR3 length: 13 residues. V gave up 5 bases and J gave up 5 bases, with 15 bases separating them. CDR3 bases: TGCAGCGTTACCCAGGGGGGGTCGGAGACCCAGTACTTC. Its protein product is CSVTQGGSETQYF.

The CDR3, as DNA: TGCAGCGTTAAATCTAGCAATCAGCCCCAGCATTTT. This encodes CSVKSSNQPQHF. V is TRBV29-1 and J is TRBJ1-5; D uncertain. With 5 bases removed from V and 0 bases from J, the gap between germline ends came to 5 bases. Looked up from germline, CDR1 is SQVTM and CDR2 is ANQGSEA. CDR3 length: 12 residues.

The V call is TRBV6-5, the J call TRBJ1-1; no clear D gene. The germline V gene encodes CDR1 MNHEY and CDR2 SVGAGI. The CDR3 covers 14 residues. V lost 4 bases, J lost 9 bases, and 18 bases lay in between. As DNA, the CDR3 is TGTGCCAGCAGTTCCCCGGGAGGACGGGATCAAGCTTTCTTT. Its protein product is CASSSPGGRDQAFF.

The chain recombines TRBV11-2 with TRBJ2-5, with TRBD1 identical over 10 bases. This CDR3 is 16 amino acids long. V trimming: 1 base; J trimming: 4 bases; junction bases outside the gene matches: 6. Germline loops: CDR1 SGHAT, CDR2 FQNNGV. CDR3 amino acids: CASSLGRQGALETQYF. The CDR3 nucleotides are TGTGCCAGCAGCTTAGGTAGACAGGGGGCCCTAGAGACCCAGTACTTC.